Listed below are T cell receptor beta chains from one sample, sequenced in a study of STAT5B mutations in CD4+ large granular lymphocyte leukemia. Clones were sequenced by immunoSEQ multiplex PCR, and TCRdb holds only the in-frame ones, with some missing. The data hold 30,000 to 40,000 clones, with about nine tenths observed a single time. The sample was CD4+ T cells from blood buffy coats. Receptors were obtained from a human donor in good health. Both conserved end residues are part of each CDR3. Fields, in order: J gene, D gene, V gene, clone size, CDR3 DNA, CDR3 protein. D genes are given only for firm matches. Size is omitted from some rows. Given values are once, few, many or a class for expanded clones.

>TRBJ2-7|-|TRBV10-1|-
TGCGCCAGCAGTGACTCAGGGATCCCGAGCTCCTACGAGCAGTACTTC
CASSDSGIPSSYEQYF
>TRBJ2-3|-|TRBV5-1|-
TGCGCCAGCAGCTTGTTGGGACGCTCAGATACGCAGTATTTT
CASSLLGRSDTQYF
>TRBJ1-5|-|TRBV6-5|few
TGTGCCAGCAGCATGGGGGGACCCCAGCATTTT
CASSMGGPQHF
>TRBJ1-1|-|TRBV15|-
TGTGCCACCAGCAGAAACAACAGGGAAAGGAGCACTGAAGCTTTCTTT
CATSRNNRERSTEAFF
>TRBJ2-3|TRBD1|TRBV10-3|-
TGTGCCATCAGTGAGAGACAGGGGGGCACAGATACGCAGTATTTT
CAISERQGGTDTQYF
>TRBJ2-1|TRBD2|TRBV11-1|-
TGTGCCAGCAGCCCAGGCAGCGGGAGGCCCTCCTACAATGAGCAGTTCTTC
CASSPGSGRPSYNEQFF
>TRBJ1-1|-|TRBV11-3|-
TGTGCCAGCAGCCCGCGTAATTTTGAAGCTTTCTTT
CASSPRNFEAFF
>TRBJ1-2|-|TRBV5-6|-
TGTGCCAGCAGCTTGGGACAGAACCTCTATGGCTACACCTTC
CASSLGQNLYGYTF
>TRBJ2-2|TRBD1|TRBV5-6|-
TGTGCCAGCAGCCGGGGACAGGGGGAGCTGTTTTTT
CASSRGQGELFF
>TRBJ2-6|-|TRBV27|-
TGTGCCAGCAGTTTGTCGACAGTTCGGGGTTCTGGGGCCAACGTCCTGACTTTC
CASSLSTVRGSGANVLTF
>TRBJ1-5|-|TRBV7-2|-
TGTGCCAGCAGTTCTTCCACGTATCAGCCCCAGCATTTT
CASSSSTYQPQHF
>TRBJ1-6|-|TRBV27|once
TGTGCCAGCGACGCCATAGATAATTCACCCCTCCACTTT
CASDAIDNSPLHF
>TRBJ2-2|TRBD1|TRBV10-1|-
TGCGCCAGCAGTGCCCTGGACAGGGATCTCCCCGGGGAGCTGTTTTTT
CASSALDRDLPGELFF
>TRBJ2-7|-|TRBV11-3|-
TGTGCCAGCAGCTTAGTCGGGTCCTACGAGCAGTACTTC
CASSLVGSYEQYF
>TRBJ2-7|-|TRBV5-1|-
TGCGCCAGCAGCTTGCAGTTAAACTACGAGCAGTACTTC
CASSLQLNYEQYF
>TRBJ2-3|-|TRBV7-2|-
TGTGCCAGCAGCTTAATGGGGGCGGAAGATACGCAGTATTTT
CASSLMGAEDTQYF
>TRBJ2-7|-|TRBV4-3|-
TGCGCCAGCAGCCAAGACCGGGACCGGACTACCAGACCCTACGAGCAGTACTTC
CASSQDRDRTTRPYEQYF
>TRBJ2-1|-|TRBV19|-
TGTGCCGCGGGGAGCGGCTCCTACAATGAGCAGTTCTTC
CAAGSGSYNEQFF
>TRBJ1-1|-|TRBV7-3|-
TGTGCCAGCAGCACACAGGGTAACACTGAAGCTTTCTTT
CASSTQGNTEAFF